This entry is about one T cell receptor (beta chain). Its specificity is unknown. This table comes from immunoSEQ multiplex PCR, and its TCRdb copy is limited to in-frame clones, with some not included. In the table there are over 15,000 clones, 74% of which are singletons. This sample is drawn from a study of vaccination effects on CD4 cells after COVID-19. Ahead of sequencing, the ViraFEST assay grew antigen-specific CD4+ T cells using viral peptide pools. On roughly day 9 of culture, CD4+ T cells were separated out. Convalescent patients had PCR-confirmed SARS-CoV-2 infection between March and December 2020. Two-dose vaccination with either BNT162b2 or mRNA-1273 was given to the participants. The CDR3 extends over 13 amino acids. Trimming took 4 bases from V and 5 from J, leaving 11 bases between them. Germline assignment: CDR1 GTSNPN and CDR2 SVGIG (reference sequence).

Sample: CD4+ T cells from PBMCs cultured with SARS-CoV-2 spike peptides, taken after COVID-19 vaccination. The V call is TRBV30, the J call TRBJ2-2; D gene ambiguous. This receptor was obtained from a human donor who had a prior SARS-CoV-2 infection. The CDR3: CAWKDQRTGELFF. The CDR3 DNA reads TGTGCCTGGAAGGATCAACGTACCGGGGAGCTGTTTTTT.